The entry that follows covers one T cell receptor (beta chain) sequence. Its antigen is unidentified. The CDR3 is 17 amino acids. CDR1 LNHDA and CDR2 SQIVND come from the germline V gene (reference sequence). V was clipped by 2 bases and J by 1 base; unmatched bases: 6. The TCRbeta library was prepared with unique molecular identifiers. TCRdb re-analysed the PCR reads in MiXCR, keeping a single row per CDR3 protein. The table lists about 640,000 distinct CDR3 sequences, over 10% of them singletons, with about 2.2% in the top ten. This entry comes from a study of T-cell reconstitution after alpha-beta-depleted transplantation in children. Study outcomes and limitations: In patients about two months after transplant, alpha-beta T cells reportedly arose from several hundred expanded graft clones. Counts and diversity of T cells one year after transplant came mostly from newly produced T cells.

Sequencing was performed on PBMCs, mostly from graft donor cells, taken 360 days after TCRalphabeta/CD19-depleted stem cell transplant. The clonotype comes from a male patient younger than 18 who had a stem cell transplant for acute myeloid leukemia, so the T cells may come from the graft donor. The chain uses TRBV19 and TRBJ2-1, with TRBD2 matching 9 bases. CDR3: CASSIMVAGASYNEQFF. CDR3 DNA sequence: TGTGCCAGTAGTATAATGGTAGCGGGAGCATCCTACAATGAGCAGTTCTTC.